Detailed here is one T cell receptor (beta chain). The antigen this receptor binds is unknown. No base quality information exists; no much larger clone differs at one position. Instrument used: Illumina HiSeq 2500. Quantitative 5'-RACE with molecular barcodes was used to prepare TCR beta libraries. As for the authors' bioinformatics: A new computational method, built on a probabilistic model of VDJ rearrangement, was used to identify disease-linked TCR variants. Using fastp trimming at Q25 and MiXCR clonotype assembly, TCRdb reanalyzed the public sequencing data and kept in-frame beta chains. Rows merge per CDR3 protein into single entries with the most common DNA and genes. The V and J calls were not made by the authors but by TCRdb's processing. Here the sample has roughly 230,000 distinct CDR3 sequences; over 15% occur a single time. Over 25% of the sample is in the top ten clones. The data were taken from a study of CD8 T cells in ankylosing spondylitis (dated by TCRdb to 2015 to 2018). For context, the study as a whole: The study set out to find disease-linked TCR variants by profiling T cell receptor beta repertoires in ankylosing spondylitis patients and healthy donors. Samples of peripheral blood were taken, and for ankylosing spondylitis patients, synovial fluid was collected as well. The full study cohort comprised some 27 ankylosing spondylitis patients and 110 or so healthy donors.

The research as a whole found: Some of the motif variants had been reported before in the synovial fluid and blood of reactive arthritis patients, a finding that suggests common disease-initiation mechanisms. The disease-linked clones were reported to be significantly enriched in matched synovial fluid samples from ankylosing spondylitis patients. In peripheral blood, the disease-linked clones were found at relatively low frequencies and had a CD8+ phenotype. A TCR beta motif made up of eight highly homologous amino acid variants appeared to be characteristic of blood from ankylosing spondylitis patients.

The cysteine opens and the phenylalanine closes a CDR3 of 15 amino acids. Only the CDR3 region is kept as DNA, spanning 45 bases read in frame from base 1. From the germline V gene, CDR1 is MGHRA and CDR2 is YSYEKL. The junction carries 11 bases between V and J, which are trimmed by 0 bases and 4 bases respectively. The sequence was collected from a male donor with ankylosing spondylitis or in good health (not recorded which). The V and J segments used are TRBV4-1 and TRBJ2-3, with the D segment identity uncertain. Sequencing was done on a sample of blood, either unsorted or a sorted T cell fraction (not recorded which). The DNA sequence follows: TGCGCCAGCAGCCAAGATTCTCTAGAGGCAGATACGCAGTATTTT. Translation gives CASSQDSLEADTQYF.